This TCR beta chain was recovered during a study of T cells expressing NK-cell markers. Germline loops: CDR1 SGHDT, CDR2 YYEEEE. This CDR3 is 17 amino acids long. One entry per CDR3 protein, without DNA, is what TCRdb gives after re-calling the 5' RACE reads. The specimen's table records hundreds of thousands of distinct CDR3 sequences. This receptor was identified in a woman aged 18 to 75 in good health. The sequencing input was blood T cells: a sorted CD56 or NKG2C T cell subset, CD4+ or CD8+ T cells, or bulk PBMC T cells (not recorded which). This chain joins TRBV5-6 and TRBJ2-3; TCRdb gives TRBD2 as the D gene, but with no DNA this cannot be confirmed. CDR3: CASSLRGTSGNTDTQYF.